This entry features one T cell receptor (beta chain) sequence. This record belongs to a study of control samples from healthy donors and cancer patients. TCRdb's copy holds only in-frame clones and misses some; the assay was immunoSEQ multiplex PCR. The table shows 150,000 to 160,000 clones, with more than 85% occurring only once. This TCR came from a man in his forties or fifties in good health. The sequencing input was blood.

For the CDR3, the DNA is TGTGCCACCAGTGATTTGCAGACTGGACTCCCCGGGGAGCTGTTTTTT. It translates to CATSDLQTGLPGELFF. The V gene is TRBV24-1, the J gene TRBJ2-2; D perhaps matches TRBD2 (5 bases). The V gene lost 0 bases and the J gene lost 6 bases, with 13 bases spanning the gap. The CDR3 spans 16 residues. Germline lookup yields CDR1 KGHDR and CDR2 SFDVKD.